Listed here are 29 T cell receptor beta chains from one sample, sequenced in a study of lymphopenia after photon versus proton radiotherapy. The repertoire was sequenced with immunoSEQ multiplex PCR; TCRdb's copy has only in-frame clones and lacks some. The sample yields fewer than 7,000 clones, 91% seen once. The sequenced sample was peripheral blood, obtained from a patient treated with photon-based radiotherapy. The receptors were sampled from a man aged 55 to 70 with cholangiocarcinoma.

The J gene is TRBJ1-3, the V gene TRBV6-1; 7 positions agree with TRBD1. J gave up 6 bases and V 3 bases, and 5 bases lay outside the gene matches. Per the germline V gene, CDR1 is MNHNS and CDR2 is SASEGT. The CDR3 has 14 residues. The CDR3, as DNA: TGTGCCAGCAGTGAGCCGACAGGGCCAAACACCATATATTTT. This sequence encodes CASSEPTGPNTIYF.

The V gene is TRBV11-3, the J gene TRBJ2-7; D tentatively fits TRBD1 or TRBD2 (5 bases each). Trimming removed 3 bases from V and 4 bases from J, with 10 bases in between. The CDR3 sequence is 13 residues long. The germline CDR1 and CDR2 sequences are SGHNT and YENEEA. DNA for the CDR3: TGTGCCAGCAGCTTGGGACGGAATTACGAGCAGTACTTC. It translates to CASSLGRNYEQYF.

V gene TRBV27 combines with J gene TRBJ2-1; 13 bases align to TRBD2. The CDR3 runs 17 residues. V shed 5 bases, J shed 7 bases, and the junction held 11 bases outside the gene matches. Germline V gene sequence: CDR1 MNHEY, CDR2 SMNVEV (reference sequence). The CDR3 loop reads CASSAPSTSGGGNEQFF. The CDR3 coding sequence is TGTGCCAGCAGTGCACCTTCTACTAGCGGGGGGGGAAATGAGCAGTTCTTC.

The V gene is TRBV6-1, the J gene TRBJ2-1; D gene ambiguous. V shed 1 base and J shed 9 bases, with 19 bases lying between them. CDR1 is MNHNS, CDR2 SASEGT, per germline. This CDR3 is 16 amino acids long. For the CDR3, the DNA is TGTGCCAGCAGTGAAGTAAATAATTTAGGGTTGGGTGAGCAGTTCTTC. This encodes CASSEVNNLGLGEQFF.

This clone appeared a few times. The CDR3 spells CASGPYETYEQYF. In DNA form, the CDR3 reads TGTGCCAGCGGCCCGTACGAGACCTACGAGCAGTACTTC. V is TRBV11-2 and J is TRBJ2-7; D remains unclear. The length of the CDR3 is 13 residues. V gave up 8 bases and J gave up 2 bases, with 13 bases separating them. Germline V lookup: CDR1 SGHAT, CDR2 FQNNGV.

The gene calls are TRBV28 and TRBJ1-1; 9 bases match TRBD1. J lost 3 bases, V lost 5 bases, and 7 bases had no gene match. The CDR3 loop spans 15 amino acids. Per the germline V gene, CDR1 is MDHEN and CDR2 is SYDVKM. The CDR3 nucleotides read TGTGCCAGCAGTCGTGGACAGGGGATGTACACTGAAGCTTTCTTT. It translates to CASSRGQGMYTEAFF.

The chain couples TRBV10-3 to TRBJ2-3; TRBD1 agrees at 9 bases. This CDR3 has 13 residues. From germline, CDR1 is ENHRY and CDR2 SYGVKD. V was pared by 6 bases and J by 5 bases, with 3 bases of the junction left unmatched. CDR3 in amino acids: CAIRETGGDTQYF. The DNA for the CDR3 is TGTGCCATCAGAGAGACAGGGGGAGATACGCAGTATTTT.

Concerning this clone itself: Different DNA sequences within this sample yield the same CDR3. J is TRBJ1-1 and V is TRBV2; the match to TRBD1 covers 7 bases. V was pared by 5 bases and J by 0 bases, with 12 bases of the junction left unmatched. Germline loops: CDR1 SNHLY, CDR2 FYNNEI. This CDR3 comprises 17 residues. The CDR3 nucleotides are TGTGCCAGCAGTTATGCCGGCAGGGGGTCTATGAACACTGAAGCTTTCTTT. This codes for CASSYAGRGSMNTEAFF.

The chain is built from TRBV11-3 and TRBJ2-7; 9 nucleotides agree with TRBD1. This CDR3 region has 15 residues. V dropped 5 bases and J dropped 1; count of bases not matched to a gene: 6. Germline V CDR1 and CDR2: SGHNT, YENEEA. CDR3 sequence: CASSTRTGESYEQYF. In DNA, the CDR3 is TGTGCCAGCAGCACCCGGACAGGGGAATCCTACGAGCAGTACTTC.

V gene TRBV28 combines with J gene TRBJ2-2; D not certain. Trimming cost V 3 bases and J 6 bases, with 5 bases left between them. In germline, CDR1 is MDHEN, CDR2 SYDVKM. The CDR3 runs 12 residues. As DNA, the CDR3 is TGTGCCAGCAGTTTTGGTGCCGGGGAGCTGTTTTTT. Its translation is CASSFGAGELFF.

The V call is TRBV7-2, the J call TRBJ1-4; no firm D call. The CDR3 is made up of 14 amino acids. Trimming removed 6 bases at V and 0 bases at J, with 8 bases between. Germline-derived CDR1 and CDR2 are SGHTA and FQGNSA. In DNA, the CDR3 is TGTGCCAGCAGTCCGGGGACAACTAATGAAAAACTGTTTTTT. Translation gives CASSPGTTNEKLFF.

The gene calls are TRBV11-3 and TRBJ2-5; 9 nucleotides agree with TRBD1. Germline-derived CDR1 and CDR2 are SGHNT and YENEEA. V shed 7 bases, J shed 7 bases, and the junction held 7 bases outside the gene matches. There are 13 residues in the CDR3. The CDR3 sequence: CASKLGQGRTQYF. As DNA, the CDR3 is TGTGCCAGCAAACTGGGACAGGGAAGGACCCAGTACTTC.

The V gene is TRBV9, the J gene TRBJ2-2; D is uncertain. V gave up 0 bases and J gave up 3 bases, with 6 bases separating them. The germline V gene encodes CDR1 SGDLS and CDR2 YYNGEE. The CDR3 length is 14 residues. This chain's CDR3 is CASSVGGHTGELFF. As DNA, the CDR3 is TGTGCCAGCAGCGTAGGGGGTCACACCGGGGAGCTGTTTTTT.

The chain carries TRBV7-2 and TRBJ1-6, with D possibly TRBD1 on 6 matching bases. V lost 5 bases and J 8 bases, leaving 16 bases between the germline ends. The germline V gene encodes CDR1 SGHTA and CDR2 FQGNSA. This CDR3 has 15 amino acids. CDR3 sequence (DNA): TGTGCCAGCAGCCCGAGGACAGTTCACTATTCACCCCTCCACTTT. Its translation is CASSPRTVHYSPLHF.

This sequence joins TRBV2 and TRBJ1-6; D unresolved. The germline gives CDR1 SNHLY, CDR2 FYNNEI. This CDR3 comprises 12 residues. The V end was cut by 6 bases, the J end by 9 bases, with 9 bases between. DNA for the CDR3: TGTGCCAGCAGCGCAAGGACTTCACCCCTCCACTTT. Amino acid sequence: CASSARTSPLHF.

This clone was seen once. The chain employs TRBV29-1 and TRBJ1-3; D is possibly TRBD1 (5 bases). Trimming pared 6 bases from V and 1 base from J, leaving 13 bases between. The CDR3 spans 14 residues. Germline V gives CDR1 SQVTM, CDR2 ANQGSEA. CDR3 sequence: CSVKGHFSGNTIYF. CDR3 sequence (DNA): TGCAGCGTGAAAGGACACTTTTCTGGAAACACCATATATTTT.

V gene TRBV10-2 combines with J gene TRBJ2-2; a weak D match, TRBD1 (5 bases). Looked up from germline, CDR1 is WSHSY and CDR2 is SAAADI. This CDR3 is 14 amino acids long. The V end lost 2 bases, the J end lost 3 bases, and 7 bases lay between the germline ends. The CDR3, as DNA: TGCGCCAGCAGTGAGGACAGACACACCGGGGAGCTGTTTTTT. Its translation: CASSEDRHTGELFF.

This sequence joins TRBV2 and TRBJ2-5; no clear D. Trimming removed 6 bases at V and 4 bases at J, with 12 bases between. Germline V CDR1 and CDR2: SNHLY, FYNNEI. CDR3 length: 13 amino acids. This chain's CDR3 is CASSETRLETQYF. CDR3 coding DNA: TGTGCCAGCAGCGAGACTCGACTAGAGACCCAGTACTTC.

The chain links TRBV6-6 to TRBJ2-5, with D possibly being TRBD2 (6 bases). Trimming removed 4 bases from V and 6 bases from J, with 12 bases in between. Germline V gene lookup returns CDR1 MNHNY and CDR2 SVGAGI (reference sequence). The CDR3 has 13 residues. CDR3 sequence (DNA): TGTGCCAGCAGTTGGGACTCCGAGCAGACCCAGTACTTC. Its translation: CASSWDSEQTQYF.

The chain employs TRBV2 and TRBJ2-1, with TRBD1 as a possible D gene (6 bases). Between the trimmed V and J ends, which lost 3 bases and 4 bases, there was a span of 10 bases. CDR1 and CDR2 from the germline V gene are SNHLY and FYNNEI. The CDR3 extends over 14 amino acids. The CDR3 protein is CASSERTEYNEQFF. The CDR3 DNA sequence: TGTGCCAGCAGTGAGAGGACAGAATACAATGAGCAGTTCTTC.

Here the CDR3 reads CASSLDRQAGTQYF. CDR3 coding DNA: TGTGCCAGCAGCTTAGATCGACAGGCCGGGACCCAGTACTTC. The chain couples TRBV11-3 to TRBJ2-5, with a tentative D call TRBD1 (6 bases). This CDR3 spans 14 amino acids. Between the trimmed V and J ends, which lost 0 bases and 7 bases, there was a span of 12 bases. Per the germline V gene, CDR1 is SGHNT and CDR2 is YENEEA.

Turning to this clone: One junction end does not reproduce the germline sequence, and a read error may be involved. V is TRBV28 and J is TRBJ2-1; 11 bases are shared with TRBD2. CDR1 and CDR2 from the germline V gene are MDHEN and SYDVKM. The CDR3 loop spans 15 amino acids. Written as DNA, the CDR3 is TGTGCCGGCAGTTCGACTAGCGGGGCCCGGGGGGAGCAGTTCTTC. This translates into CAGSSTSGARGEQFF.

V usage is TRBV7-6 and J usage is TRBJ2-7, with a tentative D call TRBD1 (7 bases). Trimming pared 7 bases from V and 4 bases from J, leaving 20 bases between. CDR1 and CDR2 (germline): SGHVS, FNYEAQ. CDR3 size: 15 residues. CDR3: CASNHYRDSGYEQYF. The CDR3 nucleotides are TGTGCCAGCAATCATTACCGGGACAGCGGGTACGAGCAGTACTTC.

The CDR3 DNA sequence: TGTGCCAGCAGCTTACAACAGGGAGTTAACTATGGCTACACCTTC. Its protein product is CASSLQQGVNYGYTF. The V gene is TRBV7-2, the J gene TRBJ1-2; D is perhaps TRBD1 (6 bases). CDR3 size: 15 residues. V lost 2 bases to trimming and J lost 1 base, with 11 bases between them. CDR1 and CDR2 from the germline V gene are SGHTA and FQGNSA.

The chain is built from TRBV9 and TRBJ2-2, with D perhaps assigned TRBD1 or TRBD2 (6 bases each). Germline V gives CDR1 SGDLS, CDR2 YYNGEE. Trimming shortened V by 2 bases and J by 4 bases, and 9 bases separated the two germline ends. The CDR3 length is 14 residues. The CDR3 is CASSVGGRTGELFF. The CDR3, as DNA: TGTGCCAGCAGCGTCGGGGGCCGCACCGGGGAGCTGTTTTTT. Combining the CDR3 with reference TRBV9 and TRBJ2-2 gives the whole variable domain DSGVTQTPKHLITATGQRVTLRCSPRSGDLSVYWYQQSLDQGLQFLIQYYNGEERAKGNILERFSAQQFPDLHSELNLSSLELGDSALYFCASSVGGRTGELFFGEGSRLTVL.

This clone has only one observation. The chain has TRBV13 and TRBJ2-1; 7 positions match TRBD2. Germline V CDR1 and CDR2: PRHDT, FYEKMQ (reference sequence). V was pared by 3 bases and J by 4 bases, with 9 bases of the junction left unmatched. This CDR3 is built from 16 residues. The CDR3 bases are TGTGCCAGCAGCTTCCTCGCTAGCGGAAAGTACAATGAGCAGTTCTTC. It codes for CASSFLASGKYNEQFF.

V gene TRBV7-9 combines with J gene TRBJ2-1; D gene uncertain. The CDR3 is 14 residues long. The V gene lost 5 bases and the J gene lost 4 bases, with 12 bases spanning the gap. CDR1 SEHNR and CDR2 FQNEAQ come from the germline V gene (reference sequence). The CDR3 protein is CASSLDLSYNEQFF. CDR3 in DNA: TGTGCCAGCAGCCTGGACCTATCTTACAATGAGCAGTTCTTC.

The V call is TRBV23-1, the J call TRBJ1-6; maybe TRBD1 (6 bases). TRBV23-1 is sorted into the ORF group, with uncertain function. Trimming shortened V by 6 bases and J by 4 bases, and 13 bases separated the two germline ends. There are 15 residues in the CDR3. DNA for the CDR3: TGCGCCAGCAGAACAGGGTCCCCGTATAATTCACCCCTCCACTTT. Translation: CASRTGSPYNSPLHF.

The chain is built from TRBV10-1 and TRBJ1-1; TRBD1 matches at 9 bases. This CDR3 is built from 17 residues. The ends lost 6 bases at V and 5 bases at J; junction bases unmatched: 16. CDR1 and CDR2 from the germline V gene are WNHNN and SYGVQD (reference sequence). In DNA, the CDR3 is TGCGCCAGCAGCCCCACAAGGGGACAGGGCTGGGAAACTGAAGCTTTCTTT. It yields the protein CASSPTRGQGWETEAFF.